The 8 T cell receptor beta chains in this list originate from one sample, sequenced in a study of sequential checkpoint blockade in melanoma. Produced via immunoSEQ multiplex PCR; TCRdb's table is partial and in-frame only. The data show 3,400 or so clones, approximately 20% seen once. Regarding treatment: randomized to nivolumab then ipilimumab (arm A) or the reverse (arm B). The sequenced sample was tumor tissue (inferred from file names), obtained from a patient given nivolumab and ipilimumab in sequence. These receptor sequences come from a human donor with melanoma.

The chain has TRBV11-3 and TRBJ1-6; D gene unclear. Deletions cut 4 bases from V and 6 bases from J, with 13 bases between. Germline V lookup: CDR1 SGHNT, CDR2 YENEEA. CDR3 length: 15 residues. The CDR3 loop reads CASSSVEGFNSPLHF. In nucleotides, the CDR3 is TGTGCCAGCAGCTCGGTAGAAGGTTTTAATTCACCCCTCCACTTT.

This clone qualifies as medium-sized (0.01 to 0.1%). This chain links TRBV7-6 with TRBJ1-1; D possibly corresponds to TRBD1 (5 bases). Germline assignment: CDR1 SGHVS and CDR2 FNYEAQ. Trimming removed 5 bases at V and 0 bases at J, with 13 bases between. The length of the CDR3 is 15 residues. This CDR3 is CASSGGGTVNTEAFF. CDR3 in DNA: TGTGCCAGCAGCGGGGGGGGGACTGTGAACACTGAAGCTTTCTTT.

By share, this clone counts as medium-sized. V usage is TRBV11-3 and J usage is TRBJ1-1; D not certain. This CDR3 contains 14 residues. Trimming pared 6 bases from V and 1 base from J, leaving 12 bases between. The germline V gene encodes CDR1 SGHNT and CDR2 YENEEA. The CDR3 nucleotides read TGTGCCAGCAGGAAGACGTCACAGAACACTGAAGCTTTCTTT. Its protein product is CASRKTSQNTEAFF.

This clone came up many times. The J gene is TRBJ2-1, the V gene TRBV6-7; D is unclear. TRBV6-7 is marked as an open reading frame, function uncertain. Trimming took 5 bases from V and 8 from J, leaving 19 bases between them. The CDR3 runs 15 residues. The CDR3 nucleotides are TGTGCCAGCAGTGAAGTTAAAAACGTAGGCCATGAGCAGTTCTTC. As protein: CASSEVKNVGHEQFF.

This clone was detected a few times. The V call is TRBV6-8, the J call TRBJ2-1, with 10 bases matching TRBD2. Germline V gene sequence: CDR1 MNHGY, CDR2 SAAAGT. The CDR3 runs 16 residues. The V gene end was trimmed by 5 bases and the J gene end by 12 bases; junction bases not matched to a gene: 16. CDR3 nucleotides: TGTGCCAGCAGTCAAAGCGGGAGGGGAGCCTCCACTTGGCAGTTCTTC. Translation gives CASSQSGRGASTWQFF.

This chain uses TRBV30 with TRBJ2-2; D ambiguous. Germline assignment: CDR1 GTSNPN and CDR2 SVGIG (reference sequence). V dropped 2 bases and J dropped 2 bases, with 9 bases sitting between them. The length of the CDR3 is 14 residues. CDR3 DNA: TGTGCCTGGAGTCGTCTGGCTAACACCGGGGAGCTGTTTTTT. Amino acids: CAWSRLANTGELFF.

This clone came up a few times. The chain uses TRBV6-8 and TRBJ2-3, with 12 bases identical to TRBD2. The length of the CDR3 is 17 residues. Germline V gives CDR1 MNHGY, CDR2 SAAAGT. With 0 bases clipped from V and 4 bases from J, the junction kept 5 bases outside the gene matches. CDR3 loop: CASSYSRLAGGPDTQYF. CDR3 nucleotides: TGTGCCAGCAGTTACTCTAGGCTAGCGGGAGGGCCAGATACGCAGTATTTT.

The chain has TRBV5-1 and TRBJ2-1, with no clear D. V was shortened by 1 base and J by 0 bases, with 11 bases between the two germline ends. The CDR3 has 16 amino acids. Germline CDR1 SGHRS, CDR2 YFSETQ. Here the CDR3 DNA reads TGCGCCAGCAGCTTGTTACAGCTTAGCTCCTACAATGAGCAGTTCTTC. Protein product: CASSLLQLSSYNEQFF.